This TCR beta chain is from a study of blood T cell repertoires in COVID-19. Study context: Spain, Italy and the United States supplied samples that represented acute and convalescent COVID-19. T cells, B-cell-depleted T cells, or PBMCs supplied cDNA or gDNA.

After removal of 0 bases from V and 4 bases from J, the junction contained 8 bases not matched to a gene. The CDR3 loop spans 16 amino acids. Germline lookup yields CDR1 LGHNA and CDR2 YSLEER. Source study methods: Amplification of reference gene primers was used by the study to estimate nucleated cell counts. Sequencing used immunoSEQ multiplex PCR; TCRdb keeps in-frame clones, though not all of them. The V and J calls and the clone size are those of that table, but D and trimming were determined from the DNA. This sample yields 390,000 or so clones, of which almost 90% are seen a single time; 6.5% to 8% belongs to the top ten. This clone was counted between two and nine times.

This chain links TRBV4-3 with TRBJ1-2; 7 bases match TRBD1. The sequence was collected from a young man with active or convalescent COVID-19. Source material: peripheral blood. CDR3 nucleotide sequence: TGCGCCAGCAGCCAAGATAGGGGGCCGAGGCCCTATGGCTACACCTTC. Translated, it gives CASSQDRGPRPYGYTF.